This T cell receptor (beta chain) was recorded in a study of T cell changes during pregnancy in multiple sclerosis. This clone showed up just a few times. The germline gives CDR1 SGHRS, CDR2 YFSETQ. Trimming removed 4 bases from V and 7 bases from J, with 21 bases in between. The CDR3 sequence is 15 residues long. Generated by immunoSEQ multiplex PCR, the TCRdb table keeps only in-frame clones and is missing some. Of about 100,000 clones in the sample, more than 85% were seen once. This chain uses TRBV5-1 with TRBJ2-7; D perhaps matches TRBD2 (6 bases). Material: peripheral blood, obtained in the second trimester of pregnancy. The receptor was derived from a female donor with multiple sclerosis, enrolled in a pregnancy study. The CDR3 DNA reads as TGCGCCAGCAGCGAGGCGACTAGGGAGGTAGGGGAGCAGTACTTC. Amino acids: CASSEATREVGEQYF.